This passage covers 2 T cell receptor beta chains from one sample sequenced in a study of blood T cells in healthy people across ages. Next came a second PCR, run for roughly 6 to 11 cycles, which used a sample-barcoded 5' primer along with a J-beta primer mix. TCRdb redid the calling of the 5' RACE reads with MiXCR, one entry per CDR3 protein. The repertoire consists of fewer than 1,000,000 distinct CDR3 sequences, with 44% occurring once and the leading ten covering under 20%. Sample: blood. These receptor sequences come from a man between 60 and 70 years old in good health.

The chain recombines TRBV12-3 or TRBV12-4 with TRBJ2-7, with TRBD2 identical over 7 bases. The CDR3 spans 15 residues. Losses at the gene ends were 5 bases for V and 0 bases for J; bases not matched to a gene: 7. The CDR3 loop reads CASSPPPGGSYEQYF. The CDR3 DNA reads TGTGCCAGCAGTCCACCCCCGGGGGGCTCCTACGAGCAGTACTTC.

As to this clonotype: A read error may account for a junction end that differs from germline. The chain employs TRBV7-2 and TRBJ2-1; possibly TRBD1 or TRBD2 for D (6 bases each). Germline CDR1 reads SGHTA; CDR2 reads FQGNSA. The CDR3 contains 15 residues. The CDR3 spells CASSLAGGGYTEQFF. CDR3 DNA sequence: TGTGCCAGCAGCTTAGCCGGGGGCGGTTACACTGAGCAGTTCTTC.